A single sample is the source of the 12 T cell receptor beta chains below, sequenced in a study of CD8 T cells in Susac syndrome. Reverse transcription used about 0.45 to 1 ug RNA and random hexamers. TCRdb recomputed calls from the immunoSEQ multiplex PCR reads with MiXCR, one row per CDR3 protein. Here the sample spans about 180,000 distinct CDR3 sequences, 85% to 95% being singletons. The sequencing input was CD4+ T cells from PBMCs. The receptor set was obtained from a human donor with Susac syndrome.

This clonotype was observed a few times. This rearrangement joins TRBV20-1 to TRBJ1-5; TRBD1 is a possible D gene (5 bases). Looked up from germline, CDR1 is DFQATT and CDR2 is SNEGSKA (reference sequence). The CDR3 covers 12 residues. V lost 0 bases and J 5 bases, leaving 5 bases between the germline ends. The CDR3 sequence is CSAREGDQPQHF. The CDR3 DNA is TGCAGTGCTAGAGAGGGGGATCAGCCCCAGCATTTT.

This chain connects TRBV2 to TRBJ2-7, with a possible D match to TRBD2 (6 bases). V dropped 5 bases and J dropped 3 bases, with 8 bases sitting between them. The CDR3 is 12 residues long. CDR1 and CDR2 from the germline V gene are SNHLY and FYNNEI. This chain's CDR3 is CASSWDFYEQYF. CDR3 bases: TGTGCCAGCAGTTGGGACTTCTACGAGCAGTACTTC.

CDR3 region: CASSLAGGTGGGWANVLTF. CDR3 in DNA: TGTGCCAGCAGCTTAGCCGGCGGGACAGGGGGAGGATGGGCCAACGTCCTGACTTTC. The chain employs TRBV7-9 and TRBJ2-6; 11 bases align to TRBD1. This CDR3 is built from 19 residues. V was clipped by 0 bases and J by 5 bases; unmatched bases: 9. Germline V gene lookup returns CDR1 SEHNR and CDR2 FQNEAQ (reference sequence).

The chain has TRBV6-5 and TRBJ2-5; 9 bases line up with TRBD2. The CDR3 loop spans 16 amino acids. Germline CDR1 reads MNHEY; CDR2 reads SVGAGI. Unmatched junction bases numbered 11, after V lost 4 bases and J lost 5 bases. In DNA, the CDR3 is TGTGCCAGCAGTTTTTTACGGCGGGGGGGGAGGGAGACCCAGTACTTC. Protein: CASSFLRRGGRETQYF.

The chain uses TRBV12-3 or TRBV12-4 and TRBJ1-1, with TRBD1 matching over 9 bases. Losses at the gene ends were 6 bases for V and 0 bases for J; bases not matched to a gene: 17. This CDR3 spans 19 amino acids. The CDR3 here is CASSLGTGRGRSMNTEAFF. As DNA, the CDR3 is TGTGCCAGCAGCCTAGGGACAGGGCGCGGTCGGTCCATGAACACTGAAGCTTTCTTT.

The V gene is TRBV12-5, the J gene TRBJ2-2; D unresolved. Germline V gene data show CDR1 as LGHNT and CDR2 as FRNRAP. The CDR3 totals 14 residues. Deletions cut 5 bases from V and 5 bases from J, with 12 bases between. CDR3 in DNA: TGTGCTAGTGGTCCGCGTCTGAGTACCGGGGAGCTGTTTTTT. It codes for CASGPRLSTGELFF.

This chain uses TRBV12-3 or TRBV12-4 with TRBJ1-5; D is unclear. This CDR3 is built from 15 residues. V shed 2 bases and J shed 4 bases, with 12 bases lying between them. CDR3 bases: TGTGCCAGCAGTTTAACGGGCAGGACGAATCAGCCCCAGCATTTT. This encodes CASSLTGRTNQPQHF.

The CDR3 DNA follows: TGTGCCAGCAGCTTAGCGCTTATAGGGGCGGCGGAGACCCAGTACTTC. Translation gives CASSLALIGAAETQYF. V usage is TRBV7-2 and J usage is TRBJ2-5; D is possibly TRBD1 (5 bases). Germline CDR1 and CDR2: SGHTA and FQGNSA. The CDR3 is 16 residues long. V shed 0 bases and J shed 5 bases, with 16 bases lying between them.

The gene calls are TRBV4-3 and TRBJ2-7; D ambiguous. Trimming cost V 0 bases and J 7 bases, with 10 bases left between them. The CDR3 length is 13 residues. Looked up from germline, CDR1 is LGHNA and CDR2 is YSLEER. This CDR3 reads CASSQEMVTEQYF. The DNA for the CDR3 is TGCGCCAGCAGCCAAGAAATGGTTACAGAGCAGTACTTC.

The chain combines TRBV20-1 with TRBJ1-1; D unresolved. The CDR3 is made up of 15 amino acids. V dropped 5 bases and J dropped 1 base, with 17 bases sitting between them. Looked up from germline, CDR1 is DFQATT and CDR2 is SNEGSKA (reference sequence). CDR3 in DNA: TGCAGTGCTGAACCCCGACGTACACAGAACACTGAAGCTTTCTTT. This translates into CSAEPRRTQNTEAFF.

A single count supports this clonotype. The V and J genes are TRBV20-1 and TRBJ2-5; 7 nucleotides align to TRBD2. In germline, CDR1 is DFQATT, CDR2 SNEGSKA (reference sequence). J gave up 4 bases and V 8 bases, and 10 bases lay outside the gene matches. This CDR3 contains 13 residues. The CDR3 bases are TGCAGTACCACCGTTTCTAGCGGAGAGACCCAGTACTTC. As protein: CSTTVSSGETQYF.

The chain uses TRBV12-3 or TRBV12-4 and TRBJ2-3; 11 positions agree with TRBD2. The CDR3 is made up of 16 amino acids. J gave up 8 bases and V 0 bases, and 7 bases lay outside the gene matches. The CDR3 region has the DNA TGTGCCAGCAGTTTAGCACTACTAGCGGGGGAGGGTACGCAGTATTTT. Protein: CASSLALLAGEGTQYF.